This entry describes one T cell receptor (beta chain). Its antigen remains unknown. This entry comes from a study of vaccination effects on CD4 cells after COVID-19. This CDR3 spans 16 amino acids. Germline V gene data show CDR1 as SGDLS and CDR2 as YYNGEE. V trimming: 4 bases; J trimming: 4 bases; junction bases outside the gene matches: 8. Between days 9 and 11 of culture, CD4+ T cells were separated out. Sequenced by immunoSEQ multiplex PCR; TCRdb stores in-frame clones only, minus some. The sample has roughly 56,000 clones; roughly 80% are singletons. Study observations and caveats: Substantial clonal contraction characterized both infection- and vaccine-induced clones late after vaccination. Just 1 of 255 vaccine-induced clones in healthy recipients was cross-reactive. In the study, convalescent patients were few, and early post-infection timepoints were absent.

The sample was CD4+ T cells from PBMCs cultured without peptide, taken before COVID-19 vaccination. The source is a human donor who received a COVID-19 vaccine. The V and J genes are TRBV9 and TRBJ2-5, with 12 bases identical to TRBD2. The CDR3 sequence: CASSSRLAGVGETQYF. In nucleotides, the CDR3 is TGTGCCAGCAGCTCGAGACTAGCGGGGGTAGGAGAGACCCAGTACTTC.